Below, one T cell receptor beta chain is given with its context. No antigen is known for it. These data come from a study of T-cell memory formation after mild COVID-19. Study findings and constraints: Among clones peaking at day 37 in the second wave, SARS-CoV-2 specificity remained unconfirmed.

Germline CDR1 SGHRS, CDR2 YFSETQ. CDR3 size: 14 residues. V lost 0 bases to trimming and J lost 3 bases; unmatched junction nucleotides: 3. TCRdb used MiXCR to reprocess the 5' RACE reads, holding one entry per CDR3 protein. Of under 350,000 distinct CDR3 sequences listed, roughly 17% are singletons. This clonotype originated in a man between 18 and 35 years old who had mild COVID-19 (a few samples of this study predate the infection). Cell type and time point are not known. The V and J genes are TRBV5-1 and TRBJ2-7; the match to TRBD2 covers 7 bases. Sequenced material: PBMCs or a T cell subset sorted from them (not recorded which). The CDR3 here is CASSLAGGNYEQYF. Here the CDR3 DNA reads TGCGCCAGCAGCTTGGCCGGGGGGAACTACGAGCAGTACTTC.